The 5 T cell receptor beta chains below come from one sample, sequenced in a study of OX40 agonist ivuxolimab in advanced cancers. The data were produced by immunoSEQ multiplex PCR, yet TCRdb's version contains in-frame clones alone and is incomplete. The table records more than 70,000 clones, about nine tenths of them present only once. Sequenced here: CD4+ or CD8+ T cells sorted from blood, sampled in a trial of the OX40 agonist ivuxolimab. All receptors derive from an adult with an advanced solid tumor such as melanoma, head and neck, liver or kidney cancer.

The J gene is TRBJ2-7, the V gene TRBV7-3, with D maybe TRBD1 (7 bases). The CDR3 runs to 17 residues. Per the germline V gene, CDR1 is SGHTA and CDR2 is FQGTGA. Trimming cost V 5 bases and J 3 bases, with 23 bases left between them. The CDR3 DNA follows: TGTGCCAGCAGCCGTATTCGGAGGGGGCAGACAAACTACGAGCAGTACTTC. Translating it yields CASSRIRRGQTNYEQYF. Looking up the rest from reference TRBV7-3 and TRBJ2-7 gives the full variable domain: GAGVSQTPSNKVTEKGKYVELRCDPISGHTALYWYRQSLGQGPEFLIYFQGTGAADDSGLPNDRFFAVRPEGSVSTLKIQRTERGDSAVYLCASSRIRRGQTNYEQYFGPGTRLTVT.

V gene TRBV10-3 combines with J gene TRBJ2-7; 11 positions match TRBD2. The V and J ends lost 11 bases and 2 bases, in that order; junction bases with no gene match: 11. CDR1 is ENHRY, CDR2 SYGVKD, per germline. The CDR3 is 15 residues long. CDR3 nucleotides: TGTGCCGCACAAGAACTAGCGGGAGTTGCCTACGAGCAGTACTTC. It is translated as CAAQELAGVAYEQYF.

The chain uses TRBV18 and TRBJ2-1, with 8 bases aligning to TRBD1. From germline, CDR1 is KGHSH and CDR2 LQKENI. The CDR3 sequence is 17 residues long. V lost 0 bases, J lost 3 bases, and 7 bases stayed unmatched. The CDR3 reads CASSPPTGTGGYNEQFF. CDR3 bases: TGTGCCAGCTCACCACCTACCGGGACAGGAGGCTACAATGAGCAGTTCTTC. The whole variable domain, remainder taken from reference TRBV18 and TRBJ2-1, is NAGVMQNPRHLVRRRGQEARLRCSPMKGHSHVYWYRQLPEEGLKFMVYLQKENIIDESGMPKERFSAEFPKEGPSILRIQQVVRGDSAAYFCASSPPTGTGGYNEQFFGPGTRLTVL.

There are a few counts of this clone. CDR3 sequence reads: CASSLQGTNTEAFF. The DNA of the CDR3 is TGTGCCAGCAGTCTACAGGGCACGAACACTGAAGCTTTCTTT. The chain is built from TRBV7-3 and TRBJ1-1; D is perhaps TRBD1 (6 bases). Trimming took off 6 bases at V and 1 base at J, with 12 bases between the two ends. The CDR3 totals 14 residues. Per the germline V gene, CDR1 is SGHTA and CDR2 is FQGTGA.

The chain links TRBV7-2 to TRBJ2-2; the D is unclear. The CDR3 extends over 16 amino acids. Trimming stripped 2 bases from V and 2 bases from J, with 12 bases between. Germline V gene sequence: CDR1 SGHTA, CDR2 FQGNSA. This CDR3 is CASSLRFGSNTGELFF. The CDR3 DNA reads TGTGCCAGCAGCTTAAGGTTCGGTTCAAACACCGGGGAGCTGTTTTTT. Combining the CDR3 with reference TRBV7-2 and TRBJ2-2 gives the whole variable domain GAGVSQSPSNKVTEKGKDVELRCDPISGHTALYWYRQSLGQGLEFLIYFQGNSAPDKSGLPSDRFSAERTGGSVSTLTIQRTQQEDSAVYLCASSLRFGSNTGELFFGEGSRLTVL.